This entry describes one T cell receptor beta chain. This clonotype was seen repeatedly, ten times or more. No antigen is known for it. No much larger clone exists at a distance of one base, and base qualities are not known. The data stem from a study. Looking up the germline V gene yields CDR1 SGHNT and CDR2 YENEEA. The CDR3 spans 12 residues, from the cysteine through the phenylalanine. Only the CDR3 region is kept as DNA, spanning 36 bases read in frame from base 1. V drops 5 bases and J drops 6 bases, leaving 9 bases in between. The reads were generated on an Illumina MiSeq. TCRdb redid the processing of the public reads, applying fastp at Q25 and MiXCR, and retained in-frame beta chains. Entries that share a CDR3 protein sequence are merged under the most common genes and DNA. The sample yields some 5,500 distinct CDR3 sequences; around 8.8% were counted once. Of the sample, 5.4% is held by the ten largest clones.

Rearrangement joined TRBV11-3 to TRBJ2-3; no D gene call is confident. The source material was CD4+ T cells from synovial fluid. The clonotype was recovered from a human donor with rheumatoid arthritis. The CDR3 region reads CASSAPGDTQYF. The DNA is TGTGCCAGCAGCGCACCGGGCGATACGCAGTATTTT.